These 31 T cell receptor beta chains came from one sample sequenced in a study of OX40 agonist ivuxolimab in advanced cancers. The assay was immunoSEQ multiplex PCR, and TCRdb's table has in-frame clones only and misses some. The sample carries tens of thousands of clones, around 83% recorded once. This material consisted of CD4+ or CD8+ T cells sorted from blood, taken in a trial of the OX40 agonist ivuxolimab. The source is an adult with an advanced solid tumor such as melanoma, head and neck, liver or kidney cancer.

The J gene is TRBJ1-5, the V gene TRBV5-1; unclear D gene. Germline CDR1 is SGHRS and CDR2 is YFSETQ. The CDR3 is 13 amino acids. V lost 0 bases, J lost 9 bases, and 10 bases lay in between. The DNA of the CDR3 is TGCGCCAGCAGCTTGGCTGGGGTACCGCCCCAGCATTTT. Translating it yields CASSLAGVPPQHF.

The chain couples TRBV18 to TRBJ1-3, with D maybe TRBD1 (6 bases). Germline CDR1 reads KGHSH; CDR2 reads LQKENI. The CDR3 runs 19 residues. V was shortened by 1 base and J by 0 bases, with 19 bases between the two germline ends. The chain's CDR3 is CASSPQRARGGRSGNTIYF. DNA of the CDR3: TGTGCCAGCTCACCACAACGCGCCCGGGGGGGCCGCTCTGGAAACACCATATATTTT.

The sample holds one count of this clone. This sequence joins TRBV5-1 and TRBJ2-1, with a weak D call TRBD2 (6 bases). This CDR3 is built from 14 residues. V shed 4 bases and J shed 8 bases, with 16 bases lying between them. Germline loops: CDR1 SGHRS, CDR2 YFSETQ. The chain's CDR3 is CASSPRRGGDEQFF. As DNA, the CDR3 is TGCGCCAGCAGCCCCCGTAGGGGAGGCGATGAGCAGTTCTTC.

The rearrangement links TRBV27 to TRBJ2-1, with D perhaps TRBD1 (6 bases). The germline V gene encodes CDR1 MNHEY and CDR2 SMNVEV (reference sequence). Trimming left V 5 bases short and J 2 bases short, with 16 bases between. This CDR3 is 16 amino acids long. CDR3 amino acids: CASSPRAGVTYNEQFF. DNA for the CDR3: TGTGCCAGCAGTCCCCGGGCAGGGGTCACCTACAATGAGCAGTTCTTC.

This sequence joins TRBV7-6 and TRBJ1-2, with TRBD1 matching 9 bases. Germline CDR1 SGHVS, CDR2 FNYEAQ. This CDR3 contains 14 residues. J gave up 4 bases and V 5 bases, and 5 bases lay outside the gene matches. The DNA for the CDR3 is TGTGCCAGCAGCCCGCCGGGACAGGGCTATGGCTACACCTTC. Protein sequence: CASSPPGQGYGYTF.

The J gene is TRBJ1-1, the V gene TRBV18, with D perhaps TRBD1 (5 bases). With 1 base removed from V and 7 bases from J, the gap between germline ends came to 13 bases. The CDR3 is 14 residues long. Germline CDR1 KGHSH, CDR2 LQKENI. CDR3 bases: TGTGCCAGCTCACCACGTGCGGGGGGTGGTGAAGCTTTCTTT. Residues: CASSPRAGGGEAFF.

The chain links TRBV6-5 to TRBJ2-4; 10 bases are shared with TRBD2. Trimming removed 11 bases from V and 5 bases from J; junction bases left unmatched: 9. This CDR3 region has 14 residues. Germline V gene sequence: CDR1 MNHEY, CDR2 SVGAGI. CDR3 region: CAVRGAGGENIQYF. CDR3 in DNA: TGTGCCGTCAGGGGAGCGGGAGGGGAAAACATTCAGTACTTC.

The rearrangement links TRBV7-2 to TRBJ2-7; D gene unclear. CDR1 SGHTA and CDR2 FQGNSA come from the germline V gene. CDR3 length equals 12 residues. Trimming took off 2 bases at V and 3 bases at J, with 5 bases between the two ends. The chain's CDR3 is CASSLPGYEQYF. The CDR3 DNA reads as TGTGCCAGCAGCTTACCCGGCTACGAGCAGTACTTC.

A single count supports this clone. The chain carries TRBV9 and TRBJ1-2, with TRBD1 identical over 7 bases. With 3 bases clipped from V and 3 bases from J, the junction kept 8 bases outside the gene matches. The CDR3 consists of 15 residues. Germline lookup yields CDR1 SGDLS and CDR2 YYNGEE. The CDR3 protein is CASSGRATGDYGYTF. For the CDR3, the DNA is TGTGCCAGCAGCGGACGCGCAACAGGGGACTATGGCTACACCTTC.

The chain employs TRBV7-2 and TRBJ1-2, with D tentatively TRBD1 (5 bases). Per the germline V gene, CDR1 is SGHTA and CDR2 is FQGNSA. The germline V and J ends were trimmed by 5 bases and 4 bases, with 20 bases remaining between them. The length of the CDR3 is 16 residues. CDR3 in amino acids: CASSPPNAPGVYGYTF. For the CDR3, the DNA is TGTGCCAGCAGCCCACCAAACGCCCCGGGGGTCTATGGCTACACCTTC.

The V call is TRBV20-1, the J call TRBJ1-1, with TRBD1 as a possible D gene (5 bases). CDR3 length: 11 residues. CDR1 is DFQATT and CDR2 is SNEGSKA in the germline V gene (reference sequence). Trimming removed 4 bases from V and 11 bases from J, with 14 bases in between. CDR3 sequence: CSAKWGVEAFF. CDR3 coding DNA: TGCAGTGCTAAATGGGGGGTTGAGGCTTTCTTT.

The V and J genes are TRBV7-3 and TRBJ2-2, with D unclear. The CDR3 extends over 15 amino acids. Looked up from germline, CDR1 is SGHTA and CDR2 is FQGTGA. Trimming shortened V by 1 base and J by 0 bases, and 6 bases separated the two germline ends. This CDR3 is CASSLSQPNTGELFF. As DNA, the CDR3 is TGTGCCAGCAGCTTAAGCCAGCCGAACACCGGGGAGCTGTTTTTT. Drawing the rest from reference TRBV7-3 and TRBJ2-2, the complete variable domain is GAGVSQTPSNKVTEKGKYVELRCDPISGHTALYWYRQSLGQGPEFLIYFQGTGAADDSGLPNDRFFAVRPEGSVSTLKIQRTERGDSAVYLCASSLSQPNTGELFFGEGSRLTVL.

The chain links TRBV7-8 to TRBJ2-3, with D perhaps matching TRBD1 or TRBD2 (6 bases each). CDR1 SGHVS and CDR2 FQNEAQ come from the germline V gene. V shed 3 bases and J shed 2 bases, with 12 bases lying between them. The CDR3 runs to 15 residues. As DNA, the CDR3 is TGTGCCAGCAGCTTCATGGGGGGACACACAGATACGCAGTATTTT. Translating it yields CASSFMGGHTDTQYF. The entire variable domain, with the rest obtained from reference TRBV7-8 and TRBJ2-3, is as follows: GAGVSQSPRYKVAKRGQDVALRCDPISGHVSLFWYQQALGQGPEFLTYFQNEAQLDKSGLPSDRFFAERPEGSVSTLKIQRTQQEDSAVYLCASSFMGGHTDTQYFGPGTRLTVL.

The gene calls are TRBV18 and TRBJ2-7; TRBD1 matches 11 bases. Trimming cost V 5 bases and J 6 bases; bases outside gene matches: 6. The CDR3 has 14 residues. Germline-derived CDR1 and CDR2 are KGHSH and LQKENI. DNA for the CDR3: TGTGCCAGCTCAACGGACAGGGGGCGCAGCGAGCAGTACTTC. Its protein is CASSTDRGRSEQYF. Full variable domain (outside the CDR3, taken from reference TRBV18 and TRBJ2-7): NAGVMQNPRHLVRRRGQEARLRCSPMKGHSHVYWYRQLPEEGLKFMVYLQKENIIDESGMPKERFSAEFPKEGPSILRIQQVVRGDSAAYFCASSTDRGRSEQYFGPGTRLTVT.

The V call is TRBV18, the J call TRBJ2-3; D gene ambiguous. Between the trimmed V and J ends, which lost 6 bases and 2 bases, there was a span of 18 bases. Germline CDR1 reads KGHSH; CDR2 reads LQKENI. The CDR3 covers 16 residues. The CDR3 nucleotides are TGTGCCAGCTCCACCTTAGGGCTCCCTAACACAGATACGCAGTATTTT. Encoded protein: CASSTLGLPNTDTQYF.

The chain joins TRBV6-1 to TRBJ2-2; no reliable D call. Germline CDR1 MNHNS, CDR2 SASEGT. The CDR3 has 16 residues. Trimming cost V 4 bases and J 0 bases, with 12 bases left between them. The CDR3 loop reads CASSVRLFANTGELFF. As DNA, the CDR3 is TGTGCCAGCAGTGTACGACTCTTCGCGAACACCGGGGAGCTGTTTTTT.

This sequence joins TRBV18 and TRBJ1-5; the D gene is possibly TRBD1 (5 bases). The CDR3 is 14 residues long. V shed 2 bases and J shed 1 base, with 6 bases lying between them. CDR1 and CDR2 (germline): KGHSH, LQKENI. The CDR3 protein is CASSPGASNQPQHF. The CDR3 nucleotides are TGTGCCAGCTCACCAGGGGCCAGCAATCAGCCCCAGCATTTT.

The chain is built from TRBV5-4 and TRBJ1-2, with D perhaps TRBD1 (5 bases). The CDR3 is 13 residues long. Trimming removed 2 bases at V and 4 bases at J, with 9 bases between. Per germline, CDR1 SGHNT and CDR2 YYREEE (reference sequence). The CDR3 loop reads CASSLDSRYGYTF. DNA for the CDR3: TGTGCCAGCAGCTTAGACAGCCGCTATGGCTACACCTTC.

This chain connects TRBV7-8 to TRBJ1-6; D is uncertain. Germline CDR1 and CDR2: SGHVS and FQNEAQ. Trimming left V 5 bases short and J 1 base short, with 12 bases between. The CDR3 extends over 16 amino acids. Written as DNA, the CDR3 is TGTGCCAGCAGCCCCGCGACGAGGTCCTATAATTCACCCCTCCACTTT. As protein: CASSPATRSYNSPLHF.

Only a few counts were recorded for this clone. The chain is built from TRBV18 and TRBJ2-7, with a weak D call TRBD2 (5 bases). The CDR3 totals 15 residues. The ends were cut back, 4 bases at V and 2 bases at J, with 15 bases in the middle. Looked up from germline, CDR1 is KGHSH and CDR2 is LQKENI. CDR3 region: CASSLSRGQPYEQYF. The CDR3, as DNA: TGTGCCAGCTCACTGTCCCGAGGGCAGCCCTACGAGCAGTACTTC. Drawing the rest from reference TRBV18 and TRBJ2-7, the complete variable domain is NAGVMQNPRHLVRRRGQEARLRCSPMKGHSHVYWYRQLPEEGLKFMVYLQKENIIDESGMPKERFSAEFPKEGPSILRIQQVVRGDSAAYFCASSLSRGQPYEQYFGPGTRLTVT.

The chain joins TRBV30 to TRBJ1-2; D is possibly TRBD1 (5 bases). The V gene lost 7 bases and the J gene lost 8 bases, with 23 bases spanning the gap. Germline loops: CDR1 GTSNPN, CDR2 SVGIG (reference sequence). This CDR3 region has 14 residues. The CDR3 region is CASAQQALLGGYTF. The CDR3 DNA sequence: TGTGCCTCCGCACAACAGGCGCTTTTAGGGGGCTACACCTTC.

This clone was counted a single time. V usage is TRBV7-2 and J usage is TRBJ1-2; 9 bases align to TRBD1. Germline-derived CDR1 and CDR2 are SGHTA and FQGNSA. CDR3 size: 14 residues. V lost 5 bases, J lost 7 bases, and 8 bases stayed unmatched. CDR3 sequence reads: CASSRLTGGTGYTF. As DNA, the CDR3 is TGTGCCAGCAGCCGCCTCACAGGGGGCACTGGCTACACCTTC. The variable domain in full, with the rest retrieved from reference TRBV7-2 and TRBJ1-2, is GAGVSQSPSNKVTEKGKDVELRCDPISGHTALYWYRQSLGQGLEFLIYFQGNSAPDKSGLPSDRFSAERTGGSVSTLTIQRTQQEDSAVYLCASSRLTGGTGYTFGSGTRLTVV.

The DNA for the CDR3 is TGTGCCAGCAGTGGGACTAGCGGGGCCACAGATACGCAGTATTTT. Amino acids: CASSGTSGATDTQYF. V and J are TRBV2 and TRBJ2-3, with 12 bases aligning to TRBD2. Germline values: CDR1 SNHLY, CDR2 FYNNEI. J was trimmed by 2 bases and V by 4 bases; bases with no gene match: 1. There are 15 residues in the CDR3.

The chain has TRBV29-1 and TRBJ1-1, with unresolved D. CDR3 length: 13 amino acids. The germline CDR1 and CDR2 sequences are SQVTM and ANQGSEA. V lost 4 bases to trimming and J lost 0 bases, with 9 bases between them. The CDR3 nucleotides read TGCAGCGTTGGCGCCGGGTTGAACACTGAAGCTTTCTTT. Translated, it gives CSVGAGLNTEAFF.

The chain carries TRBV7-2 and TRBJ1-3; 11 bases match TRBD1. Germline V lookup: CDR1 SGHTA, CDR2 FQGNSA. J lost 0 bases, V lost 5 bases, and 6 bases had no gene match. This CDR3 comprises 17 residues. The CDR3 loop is CASSLGQGVFSGNTIYF. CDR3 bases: TGTGCCAGCAGCCTGGGACAGGGGGTTTTCTCTGGAAACACCATATATTTT. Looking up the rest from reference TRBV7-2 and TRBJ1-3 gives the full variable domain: GAGVSQSPSNKVTEKGKDVELRCDPISGHTALYWYRQSLGQGLEFLIYFQGNSAPDKSGLPSDRFSAERTGGSVSTLTIQRTQQEDSAVYLCASSLGQGVFSGNTIYFGEGSWLTVV.

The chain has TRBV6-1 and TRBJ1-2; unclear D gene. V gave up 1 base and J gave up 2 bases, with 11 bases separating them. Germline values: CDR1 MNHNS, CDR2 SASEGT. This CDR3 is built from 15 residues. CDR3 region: CASSEVLRPNYGYTF. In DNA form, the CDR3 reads TGTGCCAGCAGTGAAGTTTTGAGGCCCAACTATGGCTACACCTTC.

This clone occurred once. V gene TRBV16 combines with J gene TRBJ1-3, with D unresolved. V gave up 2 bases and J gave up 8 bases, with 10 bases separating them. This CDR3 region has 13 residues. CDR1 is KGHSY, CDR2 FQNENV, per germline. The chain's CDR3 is CASSQEFLDTIYF. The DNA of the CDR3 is TGTGCCAGCAGCCAAGAGTTTTTAGACACCATATATTTT.

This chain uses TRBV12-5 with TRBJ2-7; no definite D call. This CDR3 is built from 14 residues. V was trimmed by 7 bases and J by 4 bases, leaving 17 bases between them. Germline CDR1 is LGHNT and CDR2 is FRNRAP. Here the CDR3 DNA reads TGTGCTAGTGCCTCTCCCGGTGGGGTATACGAGCAGTACTTC. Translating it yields CASASPGGVYEQYF. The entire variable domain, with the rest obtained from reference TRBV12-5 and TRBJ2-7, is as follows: DARVTQTPRHKVTEMGQEVTMRCQPILGHNTVFWYRQTMMQGLELLAYFRNRAPLDDSGMPKDRFSAEMPDATLATLKIQPSEPRDSAVYFCASASPGGVYEQYFGPGTRLTVT.

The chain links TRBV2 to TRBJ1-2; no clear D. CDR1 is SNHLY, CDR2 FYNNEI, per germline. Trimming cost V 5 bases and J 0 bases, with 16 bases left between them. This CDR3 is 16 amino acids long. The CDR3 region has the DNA TGTGCCAGCAGTATTTTACAGCTAGCGCCTAACTATGGCTACACCTTC. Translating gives CASSILQLAPNYGYTF. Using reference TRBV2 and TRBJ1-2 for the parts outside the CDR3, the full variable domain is EPEVTQTPSHQVTQMGQEVILRCVPISNHLYFYWYRQILGQKVEFLVSFYNNEISEKSEIFDDQFSVERPDGSNFTLKIRSTKLEDSAMYFCASSILQLAPNYGYTFGSGTRLTVV.

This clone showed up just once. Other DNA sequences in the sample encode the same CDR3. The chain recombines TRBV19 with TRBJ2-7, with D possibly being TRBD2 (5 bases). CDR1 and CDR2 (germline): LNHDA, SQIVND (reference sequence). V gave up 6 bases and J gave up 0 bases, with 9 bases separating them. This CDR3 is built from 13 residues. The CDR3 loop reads CASRSGSSYEQYF. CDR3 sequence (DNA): TGTGCCAGTAGATCGGGAAGCTCCTACGAGCAGTACTTC.

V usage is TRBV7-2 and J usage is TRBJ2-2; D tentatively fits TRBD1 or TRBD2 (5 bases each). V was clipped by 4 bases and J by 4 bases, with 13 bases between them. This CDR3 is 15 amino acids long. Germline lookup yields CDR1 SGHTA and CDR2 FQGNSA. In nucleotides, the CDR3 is TGTGCCAGCAGCTCCGGGGACCCGGGCACCGGGGAGCTGTTTTTT. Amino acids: CASSSGDPGTGELFF.